This is a list of T cell receptor beta chains from one sample in a study of shared clonotypes between healthy human individuals. TCRdb's table, derived via immunoSEQ multiplex PCR, lists solely in-frame clones and lacks some. The top ten hold roughly 0.61% of the sample, which has over a million clones, around 78% seen once. Sequenced: memory CD4+ T cells from PBMCs. Every receptor here comes from a man aged 18 to 35 in good health. Some clones in this sample may be carry-over from other donors' samples. The CDR3 runs from the conserved cysteine through the conserved F or W. D genes are given only for firm matches. The size entry is marked missing in some rows and otherwise reads once, few, many or a size class.

D gene: TRBD2
clone size: few
V gene: TRBV5-6
J gene: TRBJ2-7
CDR3 protein: CASSLFLPTRGDDEQYF
CDR3 DNA: TGTGCCAGCAGCCTTTTTTTACCAACCCGGGGGGACGACGAGCAGTACTTC

D gene: TRBD2
clone size: NA
V gene: TRBV28
J gene: TRBJ2-7
CDR3 protein: CASSFGGEEYEQYF
CDR3 DNA: TGTGCCAGCAGTTTCGGGGGGGAGGAGTACGAGCAGTACTTC

D gene: NA
clone size: NA
V gene: TRBV4-2
J gene: TRBJ1-1
CDR3 protein: CASSQATGSNTEAFF
CDR3 DNA: TGTGCCAGCAGCCAGGCGACCGGGAGTAACACTGAAGCTTTCTTT

D gene: NA
clone size: NA
V gene: TRBV7-2
J gene: TRBJ1-4
CDR3 protein: CASSLEEAGKLFF
CDR3 DNA: TGTGCCAGCAGCTTAGAGGAGGCCGGAAAACTGTTTTTT

D gene: NA
clone size: NA
V gene: TRBV30
J gene: TRBJ1-4
CDR3 protein: CAWSVPRPQGEKLFF
CDR3 DNA: TGTGCCTGGAGTGTCCCCAGGCCCCAGGGTGAAAAACTGTTTTTT

D gene: TRBD1
clone size: NA
V gene: TRBV6-5
J gene: TRBJ1-1
CDR3 protein: CASSSQDRGDTEAFF
CDR3 DNA: TGTGCCAGCAGTTCCCAGGACAGGGGAGACACTGAAGCTTTCTTT

D gene: TRBD1
clone size: NA
V gene: TRBV29-1
J gene: TRBJ1-2
CDR3 protein: CSVDGRGLDGYTF
CDR3 DNA: TGCAGCGTTGATGGCAGGGGGCTCGATGGCTACACCTTC

D gene: NA
clone size: NA
V gene: TRBV7-3
J gene: TRBJ2-7
CDR3 protein: CASSREKGLEQYF
CDR3 DNA: TGTGCCAGCAGTCGAGAAAAGGGTCTGGAGCAGTACTTC

D gene: TRBD1
clone size: NA
V gene: TRBV7-9
J gene: TRBJ2-5
CDR3 protein: CASARQGYFETQYF
CDR3 DNA: TGTGCCAGCGCACGACAGGGTTATTTTGAGACCCAGTACTTC

D gene: TRBD1
clone size: NA
V gene: TRBV29-1
J gene: TRBJ2-7
CDR3 protein: CSAEAGGSYEQYF
CDR3 DNA: TGCAGCGCCGAAGCAGGGGGCTCCTACGAGCAGTACTTC

D gene: NA
clone size: NA
V gene: TRBV7-2
J gene: TRBJ2-7
CDR3 protein: CASSINSLNEQYF
CDR3 DNA: TGTGCCAGCAGCATTAACTCCCTCAACGAGCAGTACTTC

D gene: NA
clone size: once
V gene: TRBV7-2
J gene: TRBJ2-5
CDR3 protein: CASSLEPGDQETQYF
CDR3 DNA: TGTGCCAGCAGCTTAGAGCCGGGGGACCAAGAGACCCAGTACTTC

D gene: NA
clone size: NA
V gene: TRBV30
J gene: TRBJ1-4
CDR3 protein: CAWSFTTNEKLFF
CDR3 DNA: TGTGCCTGGAGTTTCACAACTAATGAAAAACTGTTTTTT

D gene: NA
clone size: NA
V gene: TRBV7-2
J gene: TRBJ2-7
CDR3 protein: CASSLRSVYEQYF
CDR3 DNA: TGTGCCAGCAGCTTAAGATCTGTCTACGAGCAGTACTTC

D gene: TRBD2
clone size: NA
V gene: TRBV29-1
J gene: TRBJ2-3
CDR3 protein: CSVGTSGTDTQYF
CDR3 DNA: TGCAGCGTGGGGACTAGCGGCACAGATACGCAGTATTTT

D gene: NA
clone size: NA
V gene: TRBV30
J gene: TRBJ1-3
CDR3 protein: CAWAAGDTIYF
CDR3 DNA: TGTGCCTGGGCCGCCGGAGACACCATATATTTT

D gene: NA
clone size: NA
V gene: TRBV7-2
J gene: TRBJ2-3
CDR3 protein: CASSLTPDTQYF
CDR3 DNA: TGTGCCAGCAGCCTCACTCCAGATACGCAGTATTTT

D gene: NA
clone size: once
V gene: TRBV21-1
J gene: TRBJ1-1
CDR3 protein: CASSRTGRFEAFF
CDR3 DNA: TGTGCCAGCAGCAGGACAGGGCGTTTCGAAGCTTTCTTT

D gene: NA
clone size: NA
V gene: TRBV9
J gene: TRBJ2-7
CDR3 protein: CASSVDTHEQYF
CDR3 DNA: TGTGCCAGCAGCGTAGACACGCACGAGCAGTACTTC

D gene: NA
clone size: NA
V gene: TRBV7-9
J gene: TRBJ2-6
CDR3 protein: CASSLGTPGANVLTF
CDR3 DNA: TGTGCCAGCAGCTTAGGGACACCTGGGGCCAACGTCCTGACTTTC

D gene: NA
clone size: NA
V gene: TRBV7-9
J gene: TRBJ2-5
CDR3 protein: CASSLGSRGGETQYF
CDR3 DNA: TGTGCCAGCAGCTTAGGCAGCAGGGGTGGAGAGACCCAGTACTTC

D gene: NA
clone size: once
V gene: TRBV19
J gene: TRBJ1-5
CDR3 protein: CASSYTGFDQPQHF
CDR3 DNA: TGTGCCAGTAGTTATACAGGGTTCGACCAGCCCCAGCATTTT

D gene: NA
clone size: NA
V gene: TRBV6-1
J gene: TRBJ2-5
CDR3 protein: CASSVGSQETQYF
CDR3 DNA: TGTGCCAGCAGTGTTGGCAGTCAAGAGACCCAGTACTTC

D gene: NA
clone size: NA
V gene: TRBV7-9
J gene: TRBJ2-2
CDR3 protein: CASSERETGNTGELFF
CDR3 DNA: TGTGCCAGCAGCGAAAGGGAGACAGGGAACACCGGGGAGCTGTTTTTT

D gene: NA
clone size: NA
V gene: TRBV28
J gene: TRBJ2-7
CDR3 protein: CASKQGGTSEQYF
CDR3 DNA: TGTGCCAGCAAACAGGGGGGGACAAGCGAGCAGTACTTC

D gene: NA
clone size: once
V gene: TRBV11-2
J gene: TRBJ1-1
CDR3 protein: CASSLSLLLGWNTEAFF
CDR3 DNA: TGTGCCAGCAGCTTATCTTTGCTTCTGGGTTGGAACACTGAAGCTTTCTTT

D gene: TRBD1
clone size: NA
V gene: TRBV2
J gene: TRBJ2-7
CDR3 protein: CASSQRVGQGIHEQYF
CDR3 DNA: TGTGCCAGCAGTCAAAGGGTGGGACAGGGTATCCACGAGCAGTACTTC

D gene: TRBD1
clone size: NA
V gene: TRBV4-2
J gene: TRBJ1-1
CDR3 protein: CASSQDFRQGATEAFF
CDR3 DNA: TGTGCCAGCAGCCAAGATTTTAGGCAGGGGGCGACTGAAGCTTTCTTT

D gene: TRBD2
clone size: NA
V gene: TRBV28
J gene: TRBJ2-1
CDR3 protein: CASSSQRLAGAVGEQFF
CDR3 DNA: TGTGCCAGCAGTTCCCAAAGACTAGCGGGAGCCGTCGGTGAGCAGTTCTTC

D gene: TRBD1
clone size: NA
V gene: TRBV6-4
J gene: TRBJ1-1
CDR3 protein: CASRRQGSDTEAFF
CDR3 DNA: TGTGCCAGCAGGAGACAGGGTAGCGACACTGAAGCTTTCTTT

D gene: TRBD1
clone size: few
V gene: TRBV25-1
J gene: TRBJ1-5
CDR3 protein: CASSEGTGGRNQPQHF
CDR3 DNA: TGTGCCAGCAGTGAAGGGACAGGGGGCCGGAATCAGCCCCAGCATTTT

D gene: NA
clone size: once
V gene: TRBV10-3
J gene: TRBJ2-3
CDR3 protein: CAISGQNRGETDTQYF
CDR3 DNA: TGTGCCATCAGTGGCCAAAATCGGGGCGAAACAGATACGCAGTATTTT

D gene: NA
clone size: once
V gene: TRBV7-2
J gene: TRBJ2-1
CDR3 protein: CASSLTNEQFF
CDR3 DNA: TGTGCCAGCAGCTTGACGAATGAGCAGTTCTTC

D gene: NA
clone size: NA
V gene: TRBV5-8
J gene: TRBJ2-1
CDR3 protein: CASSLSREQFF
CDR3 DNA: TGTGCCAGCAGCTTATCCCGAGAGCAGTTCTTC

D gene: NA
clone size: many
V gene: TRBV27
J gene: TRBJ1-2
CDR3 protein: CASSLSKDYGYTF
CDR3 DNA: TGTGCCAGCAGTTTATCGAAAGATTATGGCTACACCTTC

D gene: NA
clone size: NA
V gene: TRBV5-4
J gene: TRBJ2-3
CDR3 protein: CASSVNIRHTTDTQYF
CDR3 DNA: TGTGCCAGCAGCGTTAATATTCGACATACTACAGATACGCAGTATTTT

D gene: TRBD1
clone size: NA
V gene: TRBV6-6
J gene: TRBJ1-1
CDR3 protein: CASSLPGQGNTEAFF
CDR3 DNA: TGTGCCAGCAGTCTCCCGGGACAGGGGAACACTGAAGCTTTCTTT

D gene: NA
clone size: NA
V gene: TRBV11-2
J gene: TRBJ2-2
CDR3 protein: CASSLDRAGTGELFF
CDR3 DNA: TGTGCCAGCAGCTTAGATCGAGCGGGCACCGGGGAGCTGTTTTTT

D gene: TRBD1
clone size: NA
V gene: TRBV4-2
J gene: TRBJ2-3
CDR3 protein: CASSQELGQGAVDTQYF
CDR3 DNA: TGTGCCAGCAGCCAAGAATTGGGACAGGGGGCCGTAGATACGCAGTATTTT

D gene: NA
clone size: NA
V gene: TRBV2
J gene: TRBJ2-3
CDR3 protein: CASSPLQGDTQYF
CDR3 DNA: TGTGCCAGCAGTCCGCTCCAGGGGGATACGCAGTATTTT

D gene: NA
clone size: NA
V gene: TRBV28
J gene: TRBJ2-2
CDR3 protein: CASSLTGPGELFF
CDR3 DNA: TGTGCCAGCAGTTTAACAGGGCCCGGGGAGCTGTTTTTT

D gene: NA
clone size: NA
V gene: TRBV7-3
J gene: TRBJ2-2
CDR3 protein: CASSLIGPGNTGELFF
CDR3 DNA: TGTGCCAGCAGTTTAATTGGGCCGGGGAACACCGGGGAGCTGTTTTTT

D gene: NA
clone size: NA
V gene: TRBV25-1
J gene: TRBJ1-2
CDR3 protein: CATWVSYGYTF
CDR3 DNA: TGTGCCACCTGGGTTAGCTATGGCTACACCTTC

D gene: NA
clone size: NA
V gene: TRBV28
J gene: TRBJ2-7
CDR3 protein: CASSPGYHPGAQYF
CDR3 DNA: TGTGCCAGCAGCCCGGGGTACCACCCCGGGGCGCAGTACTTC

D gene: TRBD1
clone size: NA
V gene: TRBV25-1
J gene: TRBJ1-1
CDR3 protein: CASSGQGLGTEAFF
CDR3 DNA: TGTGCCAGCAGTGGACAGGGTTTGGGAACTGAAGCTTTCTTT

D gene: TRBD2
clone size: NA
V gene: TRBV4-3
J gene: TRBJ2-1
CDR3 protein: CASSRGLAGFNEQFF
CDR3 DNA: TGCGCCAGCAGCCGGGGACTAGCGGGATTCAATGAGCAGTTCTTC

D gene: TRBD1
clone size: NA
V gene: TRBV14
J gene: TRBJ2-7
CDR3 protein: CASSQGTGNTYEQYF
CDR3 DNA: TGTGCCAGCAGCCAAGGGACAGGTAACACCTACGAGCAGTACTTC

D gene: TRBD1
clone size: NA
V gene: TRBV25-1
J gene: TRBJ2-3
CDR3 protein: CASSEEDRVSTDTQYF
CDR3 DNA: TGTGCCAGCAGTGAAGAGGACAGGGTTAGCACAGATACGCAGTATTTT

D gene: NA
clone size: NA
V gene: TRBV7-2
J gene: TRBJ1-2
CDR3 protein: CASVGREAFGYTF
CDR3 DNA: TGTGCCAGCGTCGGACGTGAGGCGTTTGGCTACACCTTC

D gene: TRBD2
clone size: NA
V gene: TRBV7-9
J gene: TRBJ2-5
CDR3 protein: CASSPLLLAAQVETQYF
CDR3 DNA: TGTGCCAGCAGCCCGCTCTTACTAGCGGCCCAAGTTGAGACCCAGTACTTC

D gene: NA
clone size: NA
V gene: TRBV5-1
J gene: TRBJ2-7
CDR3 protein: CASSLMGAGPYEQYF
CDR3 DNA: TGCGCCAGCAGCTTGATGGGAGCAGGGCCCTACGAGCAGTACTTC

D gene: TRBD1
clone size: NA
V gene: TRBV11-3
J gene: TRBJ2-1
CDR3 protein: CASSPDRDEQFF
CDR3 DNA: TGTGCCAGCAGCCCTGACAGGGATGAGCAGTTCTTC

D gene: NA
clone size: NA
V gene: TRBV6-4
J gene: TRBJ2-2
CDR3 protein: CASSPDRLNTGELFF
CDR3 DNA: TGTGCCAGCAGTCCTGACAGACTAAACACCGGGGAGCTGTTTTTT

D gene: TRBD2
clone size: NA
V gene: TRBV2
J gene: TRBJ2-3
CDR3 protein: CASRPLLAVTDTQYF
CDR3 DNA: TGTGCCAGCAGGCCCCTGCTAGCGGTTACAGATACGCAGTATTTT